This T cell receptor beta chain was captured by sequencing in a study of blood T cell repertoires in COVID-19. Produced via immunoSEQ multiplex PCR; TCRdb's table is partial and in-frame only. The sample holds tens of thousands of clones, just over 85% seen once. CDR3 length: 16 residues. V dropped 3 bases and J dropped 4; count of bases not matched to a gene: 8. Germline loops: CDR1 SGHRS, CDR2 YFSETQ. This TCR was sampled from a man aged 55 to 70 with acute or convalescent COVID-19. The rearrangement uses TRBV5-1 and TRBJ2-1; 9 bases are a match to TRBD2. Sequencing was performed on peripheral blood. CDR3 amino acids: CASSSIAGEGYNEQFF. CDR3 coding DNA: TGCGCCAGCAGCTCAATAGCGGGAGAGGGGTACAATGAGCAGTTCTTC.